This T cell receptor (beta chain) was found in a study of T cell responses to AZD1222 COVID-19 vaccine. Study conclusions and caveats: Females made up more of the donors, who were largely white British, and clonal diversity may have come out too low. In all cases, repertoires were sampled only after the peak T cell response. Vaccination with two AZD1222 doses was followed by a rise in Spike-specific TCR breadth and depth.

Sequencing was performed with immunoSEQ multiplex PCR; in TCRdb, only in-frame clones are kept and a portion is missing. The data show 100,000 to 150,000 clones, 87% seen once. Trimming pared 3 bases from V and 0 bases from J, leaving 6 bases between. Germline CDR1 reads MNHNS; CDR2 reads SASEGT. The CDR3 is made up of 15 amino acids. With regard to this clone: Its antigen is unknown.

Source: peripheral blood, taken on day 0 of AZD1222 vaccination. The V gene is TRBV6-1, the J gene TRBJ2-6; D unresolved. The clonotype comes from an adult in good health. In nucleotides, the CDR3 is TGTGCCAGCAGTGATCAGAACTCTGGGGCCAACGTCCTGACTTTC. It specifies CASSDQNSGANVLTF.